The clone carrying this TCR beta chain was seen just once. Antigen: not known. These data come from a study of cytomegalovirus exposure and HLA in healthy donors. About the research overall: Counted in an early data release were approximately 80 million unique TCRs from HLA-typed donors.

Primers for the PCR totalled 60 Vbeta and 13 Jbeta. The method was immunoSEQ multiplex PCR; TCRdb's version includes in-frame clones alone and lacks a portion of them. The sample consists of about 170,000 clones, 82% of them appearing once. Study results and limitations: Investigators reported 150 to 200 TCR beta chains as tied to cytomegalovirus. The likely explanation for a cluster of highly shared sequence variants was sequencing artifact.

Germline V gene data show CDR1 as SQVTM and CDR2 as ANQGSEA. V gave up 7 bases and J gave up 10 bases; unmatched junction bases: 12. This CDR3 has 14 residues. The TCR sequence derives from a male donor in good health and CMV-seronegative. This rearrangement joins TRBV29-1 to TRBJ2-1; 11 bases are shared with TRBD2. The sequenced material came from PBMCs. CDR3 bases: TGCAGCGAGACTATAGCGGGAGGGTCCAGCGAGCAGTTCTTC. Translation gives CSETIAGGSSEQFF.